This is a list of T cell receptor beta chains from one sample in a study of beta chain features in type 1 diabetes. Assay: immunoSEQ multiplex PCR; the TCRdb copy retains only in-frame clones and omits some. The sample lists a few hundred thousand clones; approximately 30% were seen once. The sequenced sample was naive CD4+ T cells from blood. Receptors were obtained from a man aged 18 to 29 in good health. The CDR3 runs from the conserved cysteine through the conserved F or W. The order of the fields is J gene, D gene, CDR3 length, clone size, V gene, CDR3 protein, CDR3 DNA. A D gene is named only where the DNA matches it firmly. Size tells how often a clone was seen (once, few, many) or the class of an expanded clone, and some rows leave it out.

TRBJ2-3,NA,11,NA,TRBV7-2,CASSSADTQYF,TGTGCCAGCAGCTCCGCCGATACGCAGTATTTT
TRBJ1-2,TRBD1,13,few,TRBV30,CAWTQGRAYGYTF,TGTGCCTGGACACAGGGGCGCGCCTATGGCTACACCTTC
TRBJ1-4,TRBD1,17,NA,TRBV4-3,CASSVRDRVLTNEKLFF,TGCGCCAGCAGCGTCCGGGACAGGGTGCTGACTAATGAAAAACTGTTTTTT
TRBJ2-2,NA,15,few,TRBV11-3,CASSLGLTNTGELFF,TGTGCCAGCAGCTTAGGGCTGACGAACACCGGGGAGCTGTTTTTT
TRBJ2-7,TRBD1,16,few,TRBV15,CATSTDRVLPPYEQYF,TGTGCCACCAGCACCGACAGGGTTTTGCCTCCCTACGAGCAGTACTTC
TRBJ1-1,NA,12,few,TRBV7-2,CASSPPAAPAFF,TGTGCCAGCAGCCCCCCGGCTGCCCCGGCTTTCTTT
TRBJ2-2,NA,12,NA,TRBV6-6,CASSRADGELFF,TGTGCCAGTAGCAGGGCGGACGGGGAGCTGTTTTTT
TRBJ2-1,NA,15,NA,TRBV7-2,CASSSRAGGNNEQFF,TGTGCCAGCAGCTCGAGAGCGGGTGGGAACAATGAGCAGTTCTTC
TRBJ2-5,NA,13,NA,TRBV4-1,CASSQGGYQTQYF,TGCGCCAGCAGCCAAGGAGGGTACCAGACCCAGTACTTC
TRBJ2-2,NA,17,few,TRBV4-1,CASSQDGSGWNTGELFF,TGCGCCAGCAGCCAAGACGGGAGCGGTTGGAACACCGGGGAGCTGTTTTTT
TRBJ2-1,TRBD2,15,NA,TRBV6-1,CASTGREGALNEQFF,TGTGCCAGCACCGGGCGGGAGGGAGCTTTGAATGAGCAGTTCTTC
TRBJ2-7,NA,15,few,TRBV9,CASSVGPASGGEQYF,TGTGCCAGCAGCGTAGGGCCAGCGAGCGGCGGCGAGCAGTACTTC
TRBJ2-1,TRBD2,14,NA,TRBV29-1,CSAAPGGGSNEQFF,TGCAGCGCCGCCCCCGGCGGGGGGTCTAATGAGCAGTTCTTC
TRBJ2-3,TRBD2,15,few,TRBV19,CASSITSGSTDTQYF,TGTGCCAGTAGTATAACTAGCGGAAGCACAGATACGCAGTATTTT
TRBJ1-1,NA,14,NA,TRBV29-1,CSVETGTFNTEAFF,TGCAGCGTTGAAACCGGGACGTTTAACACTGAAGCTTTCTTT
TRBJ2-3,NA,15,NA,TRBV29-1,CSVEASKGRTDTQYF,TGCAGCGTTGAAGCGTCGAAGGGACGGACAGATACGCAGTATTTT
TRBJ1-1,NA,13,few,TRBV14,CASSQGLDTEAFF,TGTGCCAGCAGCCAGGGTCTGGACACTGAAGCTTTCTTT
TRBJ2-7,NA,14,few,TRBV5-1,CASSARTDHYEQYF,TGCGCCAGCAGCGCGAGGACAGACCACTACGAGCAGTACTTC
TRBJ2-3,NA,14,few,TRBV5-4,CASSLGQSTDTQYF,TGTGCCAGCAGCTTGGGTCAGAGCACAGATACGCAGTATTTT
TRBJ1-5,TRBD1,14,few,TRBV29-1,CSVRDRGPNQPQHF,TGCAGCGTCCGGGACAGGGGACCCAATCAGCCCCAGCATTTT
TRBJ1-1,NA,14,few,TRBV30,CAWSVSTGNTEAFF,TGTGCCTGGAGTGTATCGACGGGAAACACTGAAGCTTTCTTT
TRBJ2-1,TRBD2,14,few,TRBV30,CAWIGLAGLNEQFF,TGTGCCTGGATAGGACTAGCGGGTCTGAATGAGCAGTTCTTC
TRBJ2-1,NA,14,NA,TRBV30,CAWSVGRGHNEQFF,TGTGCCTGGAGCGTTGGGCGGGGCCACAATGAGCAGTTCTTC
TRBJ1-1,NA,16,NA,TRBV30,CAWSPGGPWLGTEAFF,TGTGCCTGGAGTCCGGGAGGGCCCTGGCTAGGCACTGAAGCTTTCTTT
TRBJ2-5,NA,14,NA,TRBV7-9,CASSFAGVEETQYF,TGTGCCAGCAGCTTCGCAGGGGTGGAGGAGACCCAGTACTTC
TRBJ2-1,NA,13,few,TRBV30,CAWQTRLGGEQFF,TGTGCCTGGCAGACCCGTCTAGGGGGTGAGCAGTTCTTC
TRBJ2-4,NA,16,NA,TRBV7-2,CASSLGWWTLQNIQYF,TGTGCCAGCAGCTTAGGGTGGTGGACTTTACAAAACATTCAGTACTTC
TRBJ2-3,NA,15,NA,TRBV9,CASSVLSAPTDTQYF,TGTGCCAGCAGCGTATTAAGCGCCCCCACAGATACGCAGTATTTT
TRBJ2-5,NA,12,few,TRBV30,CAWSPGVETQYF,TGTGCCTGGAGCCCAGGGGTGGAGACCCAGTACTTC
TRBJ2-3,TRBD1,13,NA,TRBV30,CAWSTYRGNTQYF,TGTGCCTGGAGTACCTACAGGGGAAATACGCAGTATTTT
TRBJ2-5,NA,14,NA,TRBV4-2,CASSQRRAQETQYF,TGTGCCAGCAGCCAACGGCGGGCGCAAGAGACCCAGTACTTC
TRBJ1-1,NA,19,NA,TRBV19,CASSIPPTLGGKMDTEAFF,TGTGCCAGTAGTATACCTCCTACCTTGGGGGGTAAGATGGACACTGAAGCTTTCTTT
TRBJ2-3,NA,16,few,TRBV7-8,CASSHGTSGGGDTQYF,TGTGCCAGCAGCCACGGGACCTCCGGGGGAGGAGATACGCAGTATTTT
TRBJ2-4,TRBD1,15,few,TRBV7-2,CASSPRQGTANIQYF,TGTGCCAGCAGCCCAAGACAGGGTACGGCAAACATTCAGTACTTC
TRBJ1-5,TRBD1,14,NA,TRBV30,CAWSQQGQYQPQHF,TGTGCCTGGAGCCAGCAGGGACAGTATCAGCCCCAGCATTTT
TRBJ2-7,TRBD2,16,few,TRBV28,CASSSSGRGIPYEQYF,TGTGCCAGCAGTTCTAGCGGGAGGGGTATCCCTTACGAGCAGTACTTC
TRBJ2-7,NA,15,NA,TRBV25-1,CASSPTGEWYHEQYF,TGTGCCAGCAGCCCCACCGGGGAATGGTACCACGAGCAGTACTTC
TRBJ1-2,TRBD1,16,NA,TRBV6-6,CASSRPRDSVNYGYTF,TGTGCCAGCAGTCGACCCAGGGACAGCGTTAACTATGGCTACACCTTC
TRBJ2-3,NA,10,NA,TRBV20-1,CSARTDTQYF,TGCAGTGCCCGAACAGATACGCAGTATTTT
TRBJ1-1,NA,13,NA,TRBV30,CAWSVLEGTEAFF,TGTGCCTGGAGTGTACTGGAGGGGACTGAAGCTTTCTTT
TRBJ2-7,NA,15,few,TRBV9,CASSVDPAGGHEQYF,TGTGCCAGCAGCGTAGATCCAGCGGGTGGGCACGAGCAGTACTTC
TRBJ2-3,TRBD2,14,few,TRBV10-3,CAISSTSPIDTQYF,TGTGCCATCAGTTCGACTAGCCCGATTGATACGCAGTATTTT
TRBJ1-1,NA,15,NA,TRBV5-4,CASSSYRELNTEAFF,TGTGCCAGCAGCAGCTACAGGGAGTTGAACACTGAAGCTTTCTTT
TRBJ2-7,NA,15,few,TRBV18,CASSPQGVSSYEQYF,TGTGCCAGCTCACCACAAGGGGTTAGCTCCTACGAGCAGTACTTC
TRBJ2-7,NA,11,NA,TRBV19,CASSGKREQYF,TGTGCCAGTAGTGGTAAGCGCGAGCAGTACTTC
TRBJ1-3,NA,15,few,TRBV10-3,CAISGPGQGGNTIYF,TGTGCCATCAGTGGTCCGGGACAAGGTGGAAACACCATATATTTT
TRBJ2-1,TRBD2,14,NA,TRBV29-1,CSVTKREGYNEQFF,TGCAGCGTAACTAAGCGGGAGGGCTACAATGAGCAGTTCTTC
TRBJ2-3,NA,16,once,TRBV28,CASSSRLATRSDTQYF,TGTGCCAGCAGTTCCCGTTTGGCTACCCGAAGCGATACGCAGTATTTT
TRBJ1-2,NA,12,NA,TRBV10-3,CAISESTQGYTF,TGTGCCATCAGTGAGTCGACACAGGGCTACACCTTC
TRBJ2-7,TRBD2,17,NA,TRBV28,CASSSPPPGDYYYEQYF,TGTGCCAGCAGTTCTCCCCCACCCGGGGACTACTACTACGAGCAGTACTTC
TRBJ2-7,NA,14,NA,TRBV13,CASSPWAYSYEQYF,TGTGCCAGCAGCCCGTGGGCCTACTCCTACGAGCAGTACTTC
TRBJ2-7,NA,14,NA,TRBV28,CASSKAARAYEQYF,TGTGCCAGCAGTAAAGCCGCCCGCGCCTACGAGCAGTACTTC
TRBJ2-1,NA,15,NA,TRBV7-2,CASSSASSSYNEQFF,TGTGCCAGCAGCTCAGCGTCCAGCTCCTACAATGAGCAGTTCTTC
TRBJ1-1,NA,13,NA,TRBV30,CAWSVVLAGEAFF,TGTGCCTGGAGTGTCGTTCTGGCAGGTGAAGCTTTCTTT
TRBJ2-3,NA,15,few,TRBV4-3,CASSQEGASTDTQYF,TGCGCCAGCAGCCAAGAGGGGGCTAGCACAGATACGCAGTATTTT
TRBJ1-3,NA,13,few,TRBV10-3,CAIRGLSGNTIYF,TGTGCCATCAGGGGACTCTCTGGAAACACCATATATTTT
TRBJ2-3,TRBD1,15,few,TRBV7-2,CASSFGTGRTDTQYF,TGTGCCAGCAGCTTCGGGACAGGCCGCACAGATACGCAGTATTTT
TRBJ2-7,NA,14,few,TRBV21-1,CASTPRWVAYEQYF,TGTGCCAGCACCCCCCGGTGGGTAGCCTACGAGCAGTACTTC